The T cell receptor beta chain under discussion was sequenced for a study of T cell responses to AZD1222 COVID-19 vaccine (dated by TCRdb to about 2021). For the study in its entirety: A total of approximately 230 trial participants underwent TCR sequencing, of whom roughly 210 received two doses of AZD1222 and some 25 received two doses of the MenACWY control vaccine. Trial participants were enrolled by age into 18-55, 56-69 and 70-plus year subgroups, with roughly 160, 29 and 62 TCR-sequenced participants respectively. Paper-wide results and their limitations: Conclusions about previously exposed vaccinees are limited, since just five or six AZD1222 recipients were seropositive for SARS-CoV-2 at baseline. The whole spike protein was spanned by vaccine-associated CD4 TCRs, and dominant responses were seen in regions 160-218 and 743-854. Reportedly, almost half of the unique spike-specific TCRs recognized epitopes lying outside the regions that are mutated in the B.1.351 and B.1.1.7 variants. Because no day 14 peak-response samples were available, repertoires were characterized only after the peak T cell response. Participants were mostly white British, with more females than males. The authors suggested clonal diversity may have been underestimated. A significant rise in spike-specific TCR breadth and depth was observed after two AZD1222 doses relative to day 0 and relative to MenACWY recipients. In the small 56-69-year group, the increase in depth fell short of significance, most likely because of low power.

CDR1 and CDR2 are read off the germline V gene as MNHEY and SVGAGI. From the cysteine through the phenylalanine, the CDR3 covers 15 amino acids. Only the CDR3 region is kept as DNA, spanning 45 bases read in frame from base 1. Germline trimming amounts to 5 bases on V and 4 bases on J, with 9 as the count of junction bases outside the gene matches. Details on this clone: Its target antigen remains unknown. It has no much larger one-base neighbor in the sample; base qualities were not kept.

The time point tag for this specimen amounts to: about 28 days (+/-7) after the second vaccine dose. Because spike-specific TCR depth and breadth did not differ between the two schedules, AZD1222 recipients who got a second dose at roughly 4 weeks were pooled with those who got a second dose at roughly 12 weeks. Vaccinee samples were obtained from the UK trials COV001 and COV002, which included a single-blind randomized controlled phase 2/3 trial of AZD1222 (ChAdOx1 nCoV-19) in healthy adults. For TCRbeta chain sequencing, PBMC samples were collected from trial participants at day 0 and at day 28 after the second dose. The CDR3 regions of human TCRbeta chains were analyzed by immunosequencing. In the paper's pipeline: Repertoire TCRs were checked for matches against a reference library of SARS-CoV-2-specific TCRs that had been generated using the MIRA antigen-specificity platform. Breadth was defined as the fraction of unique TCRs that were SARS-CoV-2-associated, and depth was defined as the fraction of total T cells that were SARS-CoV-2-associated. Using the MIRA data, each spike-specific TCR was mapped to the spike region that the TCR reacts to and placed in a CD4 or CD8 class. Log10-transformed breadth and depth values were compared by one-way ANOVA with Sidak's multiple comparisons tests. Not all clones reach the TCRdb copy of this immuneACCESS table, which keeps in-frame sequences only. Checked studies attribute under half of the gap to unresolved V genes and leave the rest unexplained. That table furnishes V, J and clone size, whereas the DNA furnished D and trimming. The sample records under 170,000 clones, about 92% of which are singletons. The ten largest make up 3.3% of the sample.

The TCR comes from an adult who received the AZD1222 COVID-19 vaccine. The chain is assembled from TRBV6-5 and TRBJ2-5; 8 bases in the middle match TRBD1. Specimen: peripheral blood, collected 28 days after the second AZD1222 dose. The CDR3 sequence is CASSLGQGGRETQYF. The sequenced DNA: TGTGCCAGCAGTCTCGGACAGGGAGGTCGAGAGACCCAGTACTTC.